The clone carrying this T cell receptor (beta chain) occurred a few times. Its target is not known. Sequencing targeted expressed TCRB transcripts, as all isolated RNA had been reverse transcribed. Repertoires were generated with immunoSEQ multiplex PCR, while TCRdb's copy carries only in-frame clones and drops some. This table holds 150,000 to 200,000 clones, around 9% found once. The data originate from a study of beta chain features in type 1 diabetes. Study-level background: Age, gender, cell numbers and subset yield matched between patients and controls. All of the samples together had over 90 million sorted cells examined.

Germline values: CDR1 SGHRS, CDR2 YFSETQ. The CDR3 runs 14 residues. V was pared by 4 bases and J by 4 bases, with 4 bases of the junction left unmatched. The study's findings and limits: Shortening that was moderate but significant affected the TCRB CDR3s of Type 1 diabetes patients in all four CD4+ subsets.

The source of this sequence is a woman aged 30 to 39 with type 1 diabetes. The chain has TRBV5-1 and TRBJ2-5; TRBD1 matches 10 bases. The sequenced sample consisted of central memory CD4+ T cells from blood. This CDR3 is CASSAGQGGETQYF. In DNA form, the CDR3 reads TGCGCCAGCAGCGCTGGACAGGGGGGAGAGACCCAGTACTTC.